The 30 T cell receptor beta chains reported below all come from one sample, sequenced in a study of cytomegalovirus exposure and HLA in healthy donors. The PCR used 60 Vbeta and 13 Jbeta primers. TCRdb's table, derived via immunoSEQ multiplex PCR, lists solely in-frame clones and lacks some. The sample has roughly 98,000 clones, roughly 74% seen once. The sample consisted of PBMCs. Receptors originate from a woman aged 65 to 85 in good health and CMV-seropositive.

A few counts support this clone. The gene calls are TRBV27 and TRBJ1-2, with TRBD1 as a possible D gene (6 bases). V gave up 3 bases and J gave up 5 bases, with 22 bases separating them. The germline CDR1 and CDR2 sequences are MNHEY and SMNVEV (reference sequence). CDR3 length: 17 residues. The CDR3: CASSLGVRTGGGYGYTF. The CDR3, as DNA: TGTGCCAGCAGTTTGGGAGTCCGTACGGGGGGCGGGTATGGCTACACCTTC.

The gene calls are TRBV12-5 and TRBJ2-5, with D possibly TRBD2 on 6 matching bases. The DNA end is more similar to TRBJ2-7, so the J call may be wrong. Germline loops: CDR1 LGHNT, CDR2 FRNRAP. The CDR3 has 17 residues. The CDR3: CASGLVLSAGPHYEQYF. CDR3 nucleotides: TGTGCTAGTGGTTTGGTACTGTCAGCGGGCCCCCATTACGAGCAGTACTTC.

The chain carries TRBV19 and TRBJ2-3; D not resolved. Trimming removed 2 bases from V and 4 bases from J, with 7 bases in between. The germline V gene has CDR1 LNHDA and CDR2 SQIVND (reference sequence). The CDR3 covers 13 residues. The CDR3 loop reads CASSIISADTQYF. Written as DNA, the CDR3 is TGTGCCAGTAGTATAATATCTGCAGATACGCAGTATTTT.

The J gene is TRBJ2-1, the V gene TRBV30; 11 nucleotides match TRBD2. Trimming took 3 bases from V and 6 from J; bases not matched to a gene: 1. This CDR3 has 13 amino acids. Per germline, CDR1 GTSNPN and CDR2 SVGIG (reference sequence). This CDR3 is CAWRLAGGNEQFF. In DNA, the CDR3 is TGTGCCTGGAGGCTAGCGGGGGGCAATGAGCAGTTCTTC.

V is TRBV27 and J is TRBJ2-7, with 9 bases matching TRBD2. J lost 6 bases, V lost 6 bases, and 9 bases had no gene match. This CDR3 has 14 residues. Germline CDR1 is MNHEY and CDR2 is SMNVEV (reference sequence). The CDR3 spells CASRAGLASSEQYF. The DNA of the CDR3 is TGTGCCAGCAGGGCGGGACTAGCTTCTTCCGAGCAGTACTTC.

J is TRBJ2-1 and V is TRBV5-1; TRBD1 matches at 9 bases. The CDR3 spans 15 residues. In germline, CDR1 is SGHRS, CDR2 YFSETQ. V lost 0 bases, J lost 8 bases, and 6 bases stayed unmatched. The CDR3 protein is CASSLAGDRVDEQFF. For the CDR3, the DNA is TGCGCCAGCAGCTTGGCCGGGGACAGGGTTGATGAGCAGTTCTTC.

This chain uses TRBV9 with TRBJ2-1; the match to TRBD2 covers 12 bases. The CDR3 loop spans 16 amino acids. V dropped 3 bases and J dropped 4; count of bases not matched to a gene: 5. Germline V gene data show CDR1 as SGDLS and CDR2 as YYNGEE. CDR3 residues: CASSGTSGRFYNEQFF. The CDR3 DNA follows: TGTGCCAGCAGCGGAACTAGCGGGAGGTTTTACAATGAGCAGTTCTTC.

In this sample, this clone turned up once. This chain joins TRBV2 and TRBJ1-4; D ambiguous. Trimming shortened V by 8 bases and J by 6 bases, and 10 bases separated the two germline ends. The CDR3 runs 12 residues. Per germline, CDR1 SNHLY and CDR2 FYNNEI. The CDR3 region is CASRQADEKLFF. As DNA, the CDR3 is TGTGCCAGCCGTCAGGCCGATGAAAAACTGTTTTTT.

The chain combines TRBV28 with TRBJ2-1; a possible D gene is TRBD1 (5 bases). V shed 3 bases and J shed 12 bases, with 12 bases lying between them. Germline V gene sequence: CDR1 MDHEN, CDR2 SYDVKM. This CDR3 region has 12 residues. The CDR3 DNA sequence: TGTGCCAGCAGTTTGACAGCCCTTGGGCAGTTCTTC. It translates to CASSLTALGQFF.

The chain combines TRBV28 with TRBJ1-3; D unclear. Trimming pared 1 base from V and 4 bases from J, leaving 11 bases between. CDR1 and CDR2 (germline): MDHEN, SYDVKM. The CDR3 loop spans 15 amino acids. CDR3 sequence reads: CASSLSGLGGNTIYF. As DNA, the CDR3 is TGTGCCAGCAGTTTATCAGGACTGGGAGGAAACACCATATATTTT. The variable domain in full, with the rest retrieved from reference TRBV28 and TRBJ1-3, is DVKVTQSSRYLVKRTGEKVFLECVQDMDHENMFWYRQDPGLGLRLIYFSYDVKMKEKGDIPEGYSVSREKKERFSLILESASTNQTSMYLCASSLSGLGGNTIYFGEGSWLTVV.

This chain links TRBV7-2 with TRBJ2-1; 11 bases match TRBD1. Germline V gene sequence: CDR1 SGHTA, CDR2 FQGNSA. V lost 5 bases and J lost 6; bases outside the gene matches: 9. This CDR3 spans 16 amino acids. This CDR3 reads CASSPAGTGGVNEQFF. CDR3 coding DNA: TGTGCCAGCAGCCCAGCCGGGACAGGGGGGGTCAATGAGCAGTTCTTC.

The chain has TRBV6-5 and TRBJ2-3; D is undetermined. Trimming took 3 bases from V and 0 from J, leaving 13 bases between them. The CDR3 runs 16 residues. Germline V gene lookup returns CDR1 MNHEY and CDR2 SVGAGI. DNA of the CDR3: TGTGCCAGCAGTTATGGGCTTTTGTCTAGCACAGATACGCAGTATTTT. It codes for CASSYGLLSSTDTQYF.

This clone was detected only a few times. V usage is TRBV10-3 and J usage is TRBJ2-2; D may be TRBD1 (6 bases). The CDR3 contains 15 residues. V was pared by 11 bases and J by 2 bases, with 18 bases between. Germline values: CDR1 ENHRY, CDR2 SYGVKD. The CDR3 is CASSQGSRNTGELFF. The CDR3 DNA is TGTGCCTCATCGCAGGGGTCACGTAACACCGGGGAGCTGTTTTTT.

This sequence joins TRBV7-2 and TRBJ2-5; 8 bases map to TRBD1. The CDR3 runs 14 residues. The germline V gene encodes CDR1 SGHTA and CDR2 FQGNSA. V lost 1 base and J lost 5; bases outside the gene matches: 3. The CDR3, as DNA: TGTGCCAGCAGCTTAGGGACAGGGTTGGAGACCCAGTACTTC. As protein: CASSLGTGLETQYF.

The chain is built from TRBV27 and TRBJ2-7; TRBD1 might be the D (6 bases). Trimming shortened V by 6 bases and J by 1 base, and 10 bases separated the two germline ends. This CDR3 spans 13 amino acids. CDR1 is MNHEY and CDR2 is SMNVEV in the germline V gene (reference sequence). CDR3 in DNA: TGTGCCAGCAGCTTACAGGGTTCCTACGAGCAGTACTTC. This codes for CASSLQGSYEQYF.

This chain links TRBV5-1 with TRBJ1-5; TRBD1 aligns across 9 bases. Per germline, CDR1 SGHRS and CDR2 YFSETQ. The CDR3 loop spans 15 amino acids. The V and J ends lost 4 bases and 5 bases, in that order; junction bases with no gene match: 7. As DNA, the CDR3 is TGCGCCAGCAGCGAGGGACAGGGTCGTCATCAGCCCCAGCATTTT. It encodes CASSEGQGRHQPQHF. Looking up the rest from reference TRBV5-1 and TRBJ1-5 gives the full variable domain: KAGVTQTPRYLIKTRGQQVTLSCSPISGHRSVSWYQQTPGQGLQFLFEYFSETQRNKGNFPGRFSGRQFSNSRSEMNVSTLELGDSALYLCASSEGQGRHQPQHFGDGTRLSIL.

This clone was seen only once. This chain connects TRBV10-1 to TRBJ2-5, with D perhaps matching TRBD1 (6 bases). Trimming pared 0 bases from V and 4 bases from J, leaving 15 bases between. CDR1 and CDR2 (germline): WNHNN, SYGVQD (reference sequence). The CDR3 is 16 amino acids. The CDR3 here is CASSESGHPSGETQYF. In nucleotides, the CDR3 is TGCGCCAGCAGTGAGTCGGGACACCCCTCGGGAGAGACCCAGTACTTC.

The chain couples TRBV5-8 to TRBJ2-1; 11 nucleotides line up with TRBD2. The CDR3 length is 17 residues. Germline V gives CDR1 SGHTS, CDR2 YDEGEE. V dropped 0 bases and J dropped 2; count of bases not matched to a gene: 4. In DNA form, the CDR3 reads TGTGCCAGCAGCTTGGGAATAGCGGGGGGGCCCTACAATGAGCAGTTCTTC. Encoded protein: CASSLGIAGGPYNEQFF.

This rearrangement joins TRBV19 to TRBJ2-3; 8 bases fit TRBD1. CDR1 LNHDA and CDR2 SQIVND come from the germline V gene (reference sequence). V was pared by 6 bases and J by 1 base, with 3 bases of the junction left unmatched. The CDR3 loop spans 14 amino acids. The DNA of the CDR3 is TGTGCCAGTAGCAGGGGGCGCGGCACAGATACGCAGTATTTT. Its translation is CASSRGRGTDTQYF.

This sequence joins TRBV10-1 and TRBJ2-5; 7 positions agree with TRBD1. The trim removed 6 bases at V and 5 bases at J, leaving 9 bases unmatched. CDR1 is WNHNN and CDR2 is SYGVQD in the germline V gene (reference sequence). The CDR3 contains 14 residues. The CDR3 protein is CASSPGQGVETQYF. CDR3 DNA: TGCGCCAGCAGCCCGGGGCAGGGGGTTGAGACCCAGTACTTC.

This chain links TRBV13 with TRBJ1-1, with 7 bases matching TRBD1. Germline V gene sequence: CDR1 PRHDT, CDR2 FYEKMQ (reference sequence). The ends lost 0 bases at V and 5 bases at J; junction bases unmatched: 12. This CDR3 is built from 17 residues. This CDR3 reads CASSLGGSAGGFTEAFF. CDR3 nucleotides: TGTGCCAGCAGCTTAGGTGGTTCGGCAGGGGGATTTACTGAAGCTTTCTTT.

This clone was seen a handful of times. This chain connects TRBV5-1 to TRBJ2-1, with 15 bases fitting TRBD2. The CDR3 runs 17 residues. Trimming cost V 2 bases and J 10 bases; bases outside gene matches: 10. Germline V gene data show CDR1 as SGHRS and CDR2 as YFSETQ. DNA for the CDR3: TGCGCCAGCAGCTTAGGACTAGCGGGGGGGCTATTGTTGGAGCAGTTCTTC. Translated: CASSLGLAGGLLLEQFF.

The chain combines TRBV28 with TRBJ1-1; D is undetermined. Per the germline V gene, CDR1 is MDHEN and CDR2 is SYDVKM. Trimming removed 4 bases at V and 1 base at J, with 10 bases between. The length of the CDR3 is 14 residues. CDR3 amino acids: CASSSELPNTEAFF. The CDR3, as DNA: TGTGCCAGCAGTTCGGAACTACCGAACACTGAAGCTTTCTTT. The full variable domain, completed using reference TRBV28 and TRBJ1-1, is DVKVTQSSRYLVKRTGEKVFLECVQDMDHENMFWYRQDPGLGLRLIYFSYDVKMKEKGDIPEGYSVSREKKERFSLILESASTNQTSMYLCASSSELPNTEAFFGQGTRLTVV.

This clone turned up a few times. The genes are TRBV5-1 and TRBJ2-1; TRBD2 matches at 13 bases. This CDR3 region has 18 residues. Germline CDR1 reads SGHRS; CDR2 reads YFSETQ. V lost 1 base to trimming and J lost 0 bases; unmatched junction nucleotides: 4. CDR3: CASSLYTSGRASYNEQFF. The CDR3 coding sequence is TGCGCCAGCAGCTTGTATACTAGCGGGAGGGCCTCCTACAATGAGCAGTTCTTC.

The V call is TRBV9, the J call TRBJ1-2; D is possibly TRBD1 (5 bases). The CDR3 sequence is 14 residues long. V was cut by 6 bases and J by 1 base, with 13 bases left in between. Germline CDR1 and CDR2: SGDLS and YYNGEE. The chain's CDR3 is CASTPGGLNYGYTF. The CDR3 bases are TGTGCCAGCACCCCTGGGGGACTTAACTATGGCTACACCTTC.

V is TRBV5-5 and J is TRBJ1-1; 7 bases line up with TRBD1. Germline CDR1 and CDR2: SGHKS and YYEKEE (reference sequence). This CDR3 contains 14 residues. V lost 4 bases, J lost 6 bases, and 9 bases stayed unmatched. CDR3 protein: CASSPYLTGPEAFF. CDR3 in DNA: TGTGCCAGCAGCCCCTACCTGACAGGGCCTGAAGCTTTCTTT. The complete variable domain, with remaining parts taken from reference TRBV5-5 and TRBJ1-1, reads DAGVTQSPTHLIKTRGQQVTLRCSPISGHKSVSWYQQVLGQGPQFIFQYYEKEERGRGNFPDRFSARQFPNYSSELNVNALLLGDSALYLCASSPYLTGPEAFFGQGTRLTVV.

V gene TRBV6-6 combines with J gene TRBJ2-5, with a tentative D call TRBD2 (5 bases). The V gene lost 0 bases and the J gene lost 7 bases, with 9 bases spanning the gap. There are 13 residues in the CDR3. Per the germline V gene, CDR1 is MNHNY and CDR2 is SVGAGI (reference sequence). The CDR3: CASSYSEAGTQYF. The CDR3 nucleotides are TGTGCCAGCAGTTACTCAGAGGCGGGGACCCAGTACTTC.

This chain uses TRBV6-6 with TRBJ2-5; 8 nucleotides match TRBD2. Trimming cost V 0 bases and J 3 bases; bases outside gene matches: 0. Germline values: CDR1 MNHNY, CDR2 SVGAGI (reference sequence). There are 14 residues in the CDR3. CDR3 DNA sequence: TGTGCCAGCAGTTACTCAGCGGGAGAAGAGACCCAGTACTTC. Translated, it gives CASSYSAGEETQYF.

The chain uses TRBV28 and TRBJ2-3, with a possible D match to TRBD2 (5 bases). The CDR3 has 15 amino acids. V lost 2 bases and J 6 bases, leaving 15 bases between the germline ends. Per the germline V gene, CDR1 is MDHEN and CDR2 is SYDVKM. The CDR3 sequence: CASSLLGLESDTQYF. The CDR3, as DNA: TGTGCCAGCAGTTTACTTGGACTTGAATCGGATACGCAGTATTTT. The complete variable domain, with remaining parts taken from reference TRBV28 and TRBJ2-3, reads DVKVTQSSRYLVKRTGEKVFLECVQDMDHENMFWYRQDPGLGLRLIYFSYDVKMKEKGDIPEGYSVSREKKERFSLILESASTNQTSMYLCASSLLGLESDTQYFGPGTRLTVL.

Concerning this clone: The junction departs from germline at one end; a sequencing error may be responsible. The V and J genes are TRBV7-9 and TRBJ2-3, with 7 bases that match TRBD2. Germline values: CDR1 SEHNR, CDR2 FQNEAQ (reference sequence). The CDR3 loop spans 14 amino acids. The CDR3 coding sequence is TGTTCCAGCAGCTTTAGCGGGTCCACCGTTAGGCAGTATTTT. This gives the protein CSSSFSGSTVRQYF.